This T cell receptor (beta chain) came from a study of CD8+CD57+ T cells in acquired aplastic anemia. As for the study in general: As sequenced from healthy donors, CD4+ cells averaged about 10 million reads. General study results and limits: Patients versus controls showed no significant CD8+ Simpson's diversity difference. Patients and controls turned out to have 25 to 35 CD8+ CDR3 sequences in common.

For CDR3 and TCR beta VDJ profiling, genomic DNA was the template used. Each CDR3 protein gets one entry after TCRdb re-called the reads with MiXCR. The table has a few hundred thousand distinct CDR3 sequences, 65% to 75% seen once. V lost 2 bases and J lost 0, with 14 bases in between. This CDR3 is 16 amino acids long. Germline V gene data show CDR1 as SGHTA and CDR2 as FQGTGA. Many counts were recorded for this clonotype. The antigen remains unidentified. Sequencing was done on a sample of sorted CD4+, CD8+, or CD8+CD57+ T cells (not recorded which) from PBMCs. The sequence derives from a human donor in good health, serving as a control. The V call is TRBV7-3, the J call TRBJ2-7; possibly TRBD1 or TRBD2 for D (5 bases each). CDR3 coding DNA: TGTGCCAGCAGCTTACGAGGGACGGATAGCTCCTACGAGCAGTACTTC. Protein: CASSLRGTDSSYEQYF. The whole variable domain, filled in from reference TRBV7-3 and TRBJ2-7, reads GAGVSQTPSNKVTEKGKYVELRCDPISGHTALYWYRQSLGQGPEFLIYFQGTGAADDSGLPNDRFFAVRPEGSVSTLKIQRTERGDSAVYLCASSLRGTDSSYEQYFGPGTRLTVT.